The source of this T cell receptor beta chain is a study of shared clonotypes between healthy human individuals. Across the study: Each donor contributed plates that comprised three CD4 naive, three CD4 memory, two CD8 naive and one CD8 memory.

Some 30,000 T cell genomes, or approximately 0.2 ug DNA, went into the sorted-subset replicate PCRs. The method was immunoSEQ multiplex PCR; TCRdb's version includes in-frame clones alone and lacks a portion of them. Altogether approximately 320,000 clones are present, about 74% being singletons, with the ten largest covering around a tenth. The germline V and J ends were trimmed by 5 bases and 0 bases, with 17 bases remaining between them. Germline V gene sequence: CDR1 SEHNR, CDR2 FQNEAQ (reference sequence). The CDR3 extends over 17 amino acids. In its sample, this clone was seen many times. Sequenced material: memory CD4+ T cells sorted from blood. Subset given: CD45RA-negative fraction. The sequence derives from a man aged 25-40 years in good health. J is TRBJ1-5 and V is TRBV7-9, with D uncertain. Here the CDR3 DNA reads TGTGCCAGCAGCAGCCCGTACCGGAACGATAGCAATCAGCCCCAGCATTTT. Encoded protein: CASSSPYRNDSNQPQHF.